The 10 T cell receptor beta chains reported below all come from one sample, sequenced in a study of neurological immune-mediated disorders. TCRdb reprocessed the 5' RACE reads via MiXCR and lists one record per CDR3 protein. The table has 23,000 or so distinct CDR3 sequences, about 13% seen once. Sequencing used PBMCs. These receptor sequences come from a woman aged 60-75 years with HTLV-1-associated myelopathy (HAM/TSP).

This clonotype is medium-sized (0.01 to 0.1%) in the sample. The chain couples TRBV5-6 to TRBJ2-1; a weak D match, TRBD1 (5 bases). Germline loops: CDR1 SGHDT, CDR2 YYEEEE. This CDR3 region has 15 residues. The V end lost 4 bases, the J end lost 0 bases, and 11 bases lay between the germline ends. The CDR3 reads CASSPGHPSYNEQFF. The CDR3 DNA sequence: TGTGCCAGCAGCCCAGGACACCCCTCCTACAATGAGCAGTTCTTC.

This clonotype was seen repeatedly, ten times or more. The chain recombines TRBV27 with TRBJ2-7, with 7 positions matching TRBD1. Germline values: CDR1 MNHEY, CDR2 SMNVEV (reference sequence). Losses at the gene ends were 5 bases for V and 5 bases for J; bases not matched to a gene: 6. The CDR3 loop spans 13 amino acids. In DNA, the CDR3 is TGTGCCAGCAGTCTGACAGGGACCCACGAGCAGTACTTC. It specifies CASSLTGTHEQYF.

This clonotype was recorded at least ten times. V gene TRBV2 combines with J gene TRBJ2-5; D is ambiguous. The CDR3 is 14 residues long. CDR1 is SNHLY, CDR2 FYNNEI, per germline. V lost 0 bases to trimming and J lost 5 bases, with 10 bases between them. CDR3 sequence (DNA): TGTGCCAGCAGTGAAGCGACGCAAATGGAGACCCAGTACTTC. It translates to CASSEATQMETQYF.

This clonotype has a count of ten or more. J is TRBJ2-1 and V is TRBV5-1, with TRBD2 matching over 7 bases. This CDR3 has 15 residues. The trim removed 3 bases at V and 6 bases at J, leaving 9 bases unmatched. CDR1 is SGHRS, CDR2 YFSETQ, per germline. CDR3 region: CASSWGGGGVNEQFF. The CDR3 nucleotides read TGCGCCAGCAGCTGGGGGGGTGGGGGAGTCAATGAGCAGTTCTTC.

This clonotype appeared many times. The chain joins TRBV19 to TRBJ1-5; TRBD1 aligns across 8 bases. This CDR3 is 14 amino acids long. Germline CDR1 is LNHDA and CDR2 is SQIVND (reference sequence). J gave up 6 bases and V 5 bases, and 6 bases lay outside the gene matches. The DNA of the CDR3 is TGTGCCAGTAGTCACGGACAGGGTCGTCAGCCCCAGCATTTT. Encoded protein: CASSHGQGRQPQHF. Combining the CDR3 with reference TRBV19 and TRBJ1-5 gives the whole variable domain DGGITQSPKYLFRKEGQNVTLSCEQNLNHDAMYWYRQDPGQGLRLIYYSQIVNDFQKGDIAEGYSVSREKKESFPLTVTSAQKNPTAFYLCASSHGQGRQPQHFGDGTRLSIL.

This clonotype is labeled as medium-sized. This chain uses TRBV7-8 with TRBJ1-1, with 7 bases lining up with TRBD1. This CDR3 has 14 amino acids. CDR1 SGHVS and CDR2 FQNEAQ come from the germline V gene. J gave up 9 bases and V 5 bases, and 12 bases lay outside the gene matches. CDR3 amino acids: CASSALRQGRKAFF. CDR3 sequence (DNA): TGTGCCAGCAGCGCACTAAGACAGGGAAGGAAAGCTTTCTTT.

This clonotype has at least ten counts. J is TRBJ2-1 and V is TRBV11-2; TRBD1 agrees at 7 bases. Germline CDR1 reads SGHAT; CDR2 reads FQNNGV. Unmatched junction bases numbered 6, after V lost 5 bases and J lost 5 bases. This CDR3 comprises 14 residues. For the CDR3, the DNA is TGTGCCAGCAGCCCTGACAGGGCCCACAATGAGCAGTTCTTC. This codes for CASSPDRAHNEQFF.

This clonotype appeared many times. V gene TRBV9 combines with J gene TRBJ1-6; D call uncertain. CDR3 length: 15 residues. Trimming cost V 0 bases and J 3 bases, with 7 bases left between them. Germline CDR1 SGDLS, CDR2 YYNGEE. The chain's CDR3 is CASSVAGNYNSPLHF. CDR3 nucleotides: TGTGCCAGCAGCGTAGCAGGAAACTATAATTCACCCCTCCACTTT.

This clonotype was counted ten times or more. This rearrangement joins TRBV10-3 to TRBJ2-3, with TRBD2 identical over 11 bases. CDR1 and CDR2 (germline): ENHRY, SYGVKD. V lost 2 bases, J lost 3 bases, and 19 bases stayed unmatched. CDR3 size: 21 residues. The CDR3 reads CAISEPVRPGLAAHGTDTQYF. The CDR3 DNA is TGTGCCATCAGTGAGCCCGTAAGACCGGGACTAGCGGCCCACGGGACAGATACGCAGTATTTT.

This clonotype counts as medium-sized. The rearrangement joins TRBV10-3 to TRBJ1-5; D ambiguous. CDR3 size: 17 residues. CDR1 and CDR2 (germline): ENHRY, SYGVKD. V shed 4 bases and J shed 3 bases, with 19 bases lying between them. This CDR3 is CAISVDPSQAPNQPQHF. In DNA form, the CDR3 reads TGTGCCATCAGTGTTGACCCATCCCAGGCCCCCAATCAGCCCCAGCATTTT.